This T cell receptor beta chain comes out of a study of vaccination and CD4 T cells after COVID-19. With respect to this clonotype: Its antigen is undetermined.

CDR3 length: 13 residues. V was clipped by 8 bases and J by 7 bases, with 12 bases between them. Germline V lookup: CDR1 LNHDA, CDR2 SQIVND (reference sequence). The Oncomine TCR Beta short-read assay generated sequence data from the DNA of cultured CD4+ T cells. TCRdb passed the PCR reads through MiXCR, listing each CDR3 protein once. The data hold about 5,500 distinct CDR3 sequences, with around half observed a single time. Noted treatment: roughly nine-day PBMC culture with coronavirus spike peptide pools or control peptides (ViraFEST assay). Sample: CD4+ T cells from blood, cultured in vitro. The clonotype was recovered from a human donor who had recovered from COVID-19. The rearrangement links TRBV19 to TRBJ1-6; tentatively, D is TRBD1 (5 bases). CDR3 region: CASRDRGNSPLHF. The CDR3 DNA reads as TGTGCCAGTCGGGACCGAGGAAATTCACCCCTCCACTTT.